This T cell receptor beta chain was obtained from a study of T-cell reconstitution after alpha-beta-depleted transplantation in children. Germline CDR1 MNHEY, CDR2 SVGEGT. The CDR3 is 15 amino acids. Trimming took 7 bases from V and 2 from J; bases not matched to a gene: 11. This sample's TCRbeta library carried unique molecular identifier barcodes. Via MiXCR, TCRdb re-called the PCR reads, giving one row per CDR3 protein. The data show roughly 350,000 distinct CDR3 sequences, with about a tenth seen just once and 2% to 3% held by the top ten. V gene TRBV6-2 or TRBV6-3 combines with J gene TRBJ2-7; 7 nucleotides match TRBD2. Sequenced here: PBMCs from the stem cell graft donor, sampled from the stem cell graft. This clonotype originated in a human donor who donated a stem cell graft to a child with acute lymphoblastic leukemia. This CDR3 reads CASTLAEGYTYEQYF. The DNA of the CDR3 is TGTGCCAGCACCCTAGCGGAGGGGTACACCTACGAGCAGTACTTC.